This is a list of T cell receptor beta chains from one sample in a study of T-cell memory formation after mild COVID-19. Using its own MiXCR run on the 5' RACE reads, TCRdb lists one record per CDR3 protein. Of approximately 230,000 distinct CDR3 sequences in the sample, 16% were seen once. The sequenced sample consisted of PBMCs or a T cell subset sorted from them (not recorded which). The receptors stem from a man between 18 and 29 years old who had mild COVID-19 (a few samples of this study predate the infection). Cell type and time point are not known. Each CDR3 is given without its conserved first and last residue.

v_call,cdr3_aa
TRBV5-1,ASTQDYYGYT
TRBV7-2,ASSSSGPGQPQH
TRBV12-3/TRBV12-4,ASRGRQVWDTQY
TRBV27,ASSLRGHRYEQY
TRBV3-1,ASSQEEGLGDTQY
TRBV5-1,ASSWILNTEAF
TRBV3-1,ASSRGTAGETQY
TRBV20-1,SASRGDSNQPQH
TRBV10-2,ASSDSRWGGADTQY
TRBV9,ASSVGSGGYANTGELF
TRBV7-8,ASSSHTPRTEAF